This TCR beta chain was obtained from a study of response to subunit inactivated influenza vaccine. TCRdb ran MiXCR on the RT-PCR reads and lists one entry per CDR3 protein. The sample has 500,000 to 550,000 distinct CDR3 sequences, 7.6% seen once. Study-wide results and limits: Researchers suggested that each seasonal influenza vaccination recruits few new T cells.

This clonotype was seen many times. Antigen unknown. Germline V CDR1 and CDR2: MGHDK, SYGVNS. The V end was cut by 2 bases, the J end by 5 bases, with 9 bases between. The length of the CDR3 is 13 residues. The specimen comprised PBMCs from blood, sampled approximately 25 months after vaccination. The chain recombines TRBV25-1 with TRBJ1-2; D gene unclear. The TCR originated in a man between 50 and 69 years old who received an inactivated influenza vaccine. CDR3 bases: TGTGCCAGCAGTGAAGCAGGAGCTTATGGCTACACCTTC. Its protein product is CASSEAGAYGYTF.